This T cell receptor (beta chain) was recorded in a study of Ad26.COV2.S vaccination and SARS-CoV-2 variants. Study-wide context: A participant enrolled in the COV1001 Ad26.COV2.S trial arm provided the sample.

Method: immunoSEQ multiplex PCR; TCRdb's copy keeps in-frame clones and lacks some. There are some 340,000 clones in the sample; 86% occur only once, and roughly 2.1% lies in the top ten. A note on this clone: The antigen is undetermined.

Treatment here: some 19 received Ad26.COV2.S at low or high dose, single or two shots; about five received placebo; per-sample allocation not given. Samples analyzed were those drawn on day 63 after the first vaccine or placebo injection. CDR3 length: 14 residues. The germline V gene has CDR1 SNHLY and CDR2 FYNNEI. V lost 6 bases, J lost 7 bases, and 15 bases lay in between. Whole-study results and caveats: Vaccine recipients showed a spike-specific TCR breadth that was higher than in placebo recipients.

The material sequenced was peripheral blood, taken in a trial of Ad26.COV2.S vaccine versus placebo. V is TRBV2 and J is TRBJ1-4; no clear D gene. The sequence derives from a person between 18 and 65 years old who received the Ad26.COV2.S COVID-19 vaccine or a placebo. CDR3 bases: TGTGCCAGCAGCTACGACCCAAAAATTGAAAAACTGTTTTTT. Amino acid sequence: CASSYDPKIEKLFF.